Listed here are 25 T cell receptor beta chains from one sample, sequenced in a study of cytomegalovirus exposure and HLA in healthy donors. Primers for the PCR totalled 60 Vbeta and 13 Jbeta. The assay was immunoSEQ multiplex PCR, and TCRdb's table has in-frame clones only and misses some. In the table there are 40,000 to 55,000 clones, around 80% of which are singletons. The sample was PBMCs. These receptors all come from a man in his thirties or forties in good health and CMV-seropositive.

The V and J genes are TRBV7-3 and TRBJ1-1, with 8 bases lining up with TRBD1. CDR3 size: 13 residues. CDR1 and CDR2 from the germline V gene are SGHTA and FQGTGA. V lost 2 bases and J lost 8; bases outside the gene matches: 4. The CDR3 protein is CASSLAGQDEAFF. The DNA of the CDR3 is TGTGCCAGCAGCTTAGCGGGACAGGACGAAGCTTTCTTT.

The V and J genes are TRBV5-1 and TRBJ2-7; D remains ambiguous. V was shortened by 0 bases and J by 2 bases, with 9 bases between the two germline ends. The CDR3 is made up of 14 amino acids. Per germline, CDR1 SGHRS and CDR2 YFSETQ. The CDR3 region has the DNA TGCGCCAGCAGCTTGGTCGTTTCCCCCTACGAGCAGTACTTC. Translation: CASSLVVSPYEQYF.

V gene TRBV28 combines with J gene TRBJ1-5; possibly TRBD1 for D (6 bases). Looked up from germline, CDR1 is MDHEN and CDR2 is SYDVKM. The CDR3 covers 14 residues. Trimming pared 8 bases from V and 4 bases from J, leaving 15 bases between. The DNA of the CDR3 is TGTGCCAGCGTAACAGGGAGCCAAAATCAGCCCCAGCATTTT. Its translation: CASVTGSQNQPQHF.

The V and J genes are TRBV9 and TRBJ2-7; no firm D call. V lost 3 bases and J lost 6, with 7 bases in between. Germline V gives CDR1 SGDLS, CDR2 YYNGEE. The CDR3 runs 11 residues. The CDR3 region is CASSGLSEQYF. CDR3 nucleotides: TGTGCCAGCAGCGGGCTTTCCGAGCAGTACTTC.

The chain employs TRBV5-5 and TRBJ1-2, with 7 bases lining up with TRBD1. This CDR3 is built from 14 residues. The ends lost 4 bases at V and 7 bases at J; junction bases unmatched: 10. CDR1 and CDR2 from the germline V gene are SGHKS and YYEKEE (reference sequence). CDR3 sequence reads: CASSPNRGLGGYTF. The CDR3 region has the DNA TGTGCCAGCAGCCCGAACAGGGGTTTAGGTGGCTACACCTTC.

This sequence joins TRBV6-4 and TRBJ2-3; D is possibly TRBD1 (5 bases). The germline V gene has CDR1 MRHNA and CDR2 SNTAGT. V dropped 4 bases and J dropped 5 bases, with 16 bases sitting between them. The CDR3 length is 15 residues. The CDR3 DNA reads TGTGCCAGCAGTGCCCAGGGTATGAAGCGAGATACGCAGTATTTT. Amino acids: CASSAQGMKRDTQYF.

The CDR3 DNA sequence: TGTGCCAGCAGCTTAGAGGCTTCAGGGTATCAGCCCCAGCATTTT. It translates to CASSLEASGYQPQHF. The chain combines TRBV7-8 with TRBJ1-5, with D perhaps TRBD1 (5 bases). Germline-derived CDR1 and CDR2 are SGHVS and FQNEAQ. The CDR3 contains 15 residues. The V and J ends lost 1 base and 5 bases respectively, with 12 bases between them.

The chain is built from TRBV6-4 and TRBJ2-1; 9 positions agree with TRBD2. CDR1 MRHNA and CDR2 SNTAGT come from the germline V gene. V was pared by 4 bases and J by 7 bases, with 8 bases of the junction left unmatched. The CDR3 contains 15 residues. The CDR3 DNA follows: TGTGCCAGCAGTGTGGGCGGGGGGGACCTTAATGAGCAGTTCTTC. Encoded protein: CASSVGGGDLNEQFF.

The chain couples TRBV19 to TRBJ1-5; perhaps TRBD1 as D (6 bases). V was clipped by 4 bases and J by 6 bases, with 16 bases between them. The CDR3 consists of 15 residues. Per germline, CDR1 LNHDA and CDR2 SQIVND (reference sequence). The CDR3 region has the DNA TGTGCCAGTAGTACCCCGTGGGGGCAGGGTCAGCCCCAGCATTTT. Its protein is CASSTPWGQGQPQHF. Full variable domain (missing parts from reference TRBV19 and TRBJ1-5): DGGITQSPKYLFRKEGQNVTLSCEQNLNHDAMYWYRQDPGQGLRLIYYSQIVNDFQKGDIAEGYSVSREKKESFPLTVTSAQKNPTAFYLCASSTPWGQGQPQHFGDGTRLSIL.

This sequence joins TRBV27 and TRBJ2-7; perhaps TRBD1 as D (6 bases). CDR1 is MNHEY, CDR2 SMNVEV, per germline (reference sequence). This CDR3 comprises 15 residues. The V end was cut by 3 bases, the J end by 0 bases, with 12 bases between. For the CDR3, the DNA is TGTGCCAGCAGTTTTGGTGGGACAACCTCCTACGAGCAGTACTTC. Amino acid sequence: CASSFGGTTSYEQYF.

CDR3 amino acids: CASSDRDRGSDGYTF. CDR3 nucleotides: TGTGCCAGCAGTGACAGGGACAGGGGAAGCGATGGCTACACCTTC. V is TRBV2 and J is TRBJ1-2; 10 nucleotides agree with TRBD1. Germline lookup yields CDR1 SNHLY and CDR2 FYNNEI. V was clipped by 3 bases and J by 6 bases; unmatched bases: 7. CDR3 size: 15 residues.

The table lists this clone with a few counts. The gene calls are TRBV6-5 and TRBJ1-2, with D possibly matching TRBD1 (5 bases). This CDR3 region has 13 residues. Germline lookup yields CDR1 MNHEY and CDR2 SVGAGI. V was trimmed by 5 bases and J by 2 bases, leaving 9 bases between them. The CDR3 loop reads CASSRQTNYGYTF. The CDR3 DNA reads TGTGCCAGCAGTCGACAGACAAACTATGGCTACACCTTC.

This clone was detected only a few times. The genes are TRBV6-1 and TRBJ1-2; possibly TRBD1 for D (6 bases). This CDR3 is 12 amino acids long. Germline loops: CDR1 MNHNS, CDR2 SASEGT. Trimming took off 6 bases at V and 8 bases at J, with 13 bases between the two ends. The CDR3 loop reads CASRRQAKGYTF. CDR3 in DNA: TGTGCCAGCAGGAGACAGGCGAAAGGCTACACCTTC.

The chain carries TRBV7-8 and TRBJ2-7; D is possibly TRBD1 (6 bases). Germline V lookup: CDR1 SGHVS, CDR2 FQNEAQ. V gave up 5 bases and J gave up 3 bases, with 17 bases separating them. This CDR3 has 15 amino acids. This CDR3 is CASSTTAFRGYEQYF. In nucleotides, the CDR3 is TGTGCCAGCAGCACCACAGCATTCAGGGGCTACGAGCAGTACTTC.

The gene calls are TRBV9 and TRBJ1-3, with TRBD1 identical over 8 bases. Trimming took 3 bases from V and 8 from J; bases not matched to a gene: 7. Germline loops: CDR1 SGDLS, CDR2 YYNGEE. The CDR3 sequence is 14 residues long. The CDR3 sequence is CASSAGQGSDTIYF. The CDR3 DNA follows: TGTGCCAGCAGCGCCGGACAGGGTTCAGACACCATATATTTT.

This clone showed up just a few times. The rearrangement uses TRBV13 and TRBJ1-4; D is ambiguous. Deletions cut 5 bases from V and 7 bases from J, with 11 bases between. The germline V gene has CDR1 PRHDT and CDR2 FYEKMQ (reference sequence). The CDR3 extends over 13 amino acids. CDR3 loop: CASSPRSTEKLFF. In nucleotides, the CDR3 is TGTGCCAGCAGCCCCCGCAGTACTGAAAAACTGTTTTTT. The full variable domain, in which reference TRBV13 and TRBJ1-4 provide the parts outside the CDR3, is AAGVIQSPRHLIKEKRETATLKCYPIPRHDTVYWYQQGPGQDPQFLISFYEKMQSDKGSIPDRFSAQQFSDYHSELNMSSLELGDSALYFCASSPRSTEKLFFGSGTQLSVL.

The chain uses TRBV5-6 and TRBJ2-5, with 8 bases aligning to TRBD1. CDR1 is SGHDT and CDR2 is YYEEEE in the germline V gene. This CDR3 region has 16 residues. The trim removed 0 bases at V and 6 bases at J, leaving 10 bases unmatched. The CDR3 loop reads CASSLVRTGNLQTQYF. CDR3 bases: TGTGCCAGCAGCTTGGTACGGACAGGGAACTTACAGACCCAGTACTTC. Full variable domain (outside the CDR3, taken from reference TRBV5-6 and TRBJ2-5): DAGVTQSPTHLIKTRGQQVTLRCSPKSGHDTVSWYQQALGQGPQFIFQYYEEEERQRGNFPDRFSGHQFPNYSSELNVNALLLGDSALYLCASSLVRTGNLQTQYFGPGTRLLVL.

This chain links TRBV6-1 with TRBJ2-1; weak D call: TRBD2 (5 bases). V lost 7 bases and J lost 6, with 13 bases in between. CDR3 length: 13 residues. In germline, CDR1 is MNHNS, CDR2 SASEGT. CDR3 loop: CASTSAGSNEQFF. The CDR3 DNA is TGTGCCAGCACCTCGGCTGGGAGCAATGAGCAGTTCTTC.

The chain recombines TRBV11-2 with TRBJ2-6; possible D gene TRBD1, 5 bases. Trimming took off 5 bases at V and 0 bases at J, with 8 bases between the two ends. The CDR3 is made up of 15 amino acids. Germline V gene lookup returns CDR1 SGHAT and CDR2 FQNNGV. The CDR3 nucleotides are TGTGCCAGCAGCCAGACAGTCTCTGGGGCCAACGTCCTGACTTTC. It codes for CASSQTVSGANVLTF.

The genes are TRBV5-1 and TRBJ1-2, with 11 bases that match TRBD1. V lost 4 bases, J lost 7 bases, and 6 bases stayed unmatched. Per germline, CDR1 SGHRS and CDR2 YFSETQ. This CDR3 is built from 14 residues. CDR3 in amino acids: CASSQRGQGVGYTF. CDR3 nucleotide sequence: TGCGCCAGCAGCCAACGGGGACAGGGGGTTGGCTACACCTTC.

The CDR3: CASSLDSTTQPRYNEQFF. CDR3 sequence (DNA): TGTGCCAGCAGCTTAGACTCTACGACTCAGCCACGTTACAATGAGCAGTTCTTC. This rearrangement joins TRBV11-3 to TRBJ2-1; D ambiguous. Germline V gives CDR1 SGHNT, CDR2 YENEEA. Trimming stripped 0 bases from V and 4 bases from J, with 19 bases between. The CDR3 sequence is 18 residues long.

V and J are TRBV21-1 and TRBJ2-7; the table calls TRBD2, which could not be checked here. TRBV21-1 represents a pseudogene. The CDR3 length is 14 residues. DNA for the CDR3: TGTGCCAGCGATTTAGCGGGCAGCTCCTACGAGCAGTACTTC. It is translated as CASDLAGSSYEQYF.

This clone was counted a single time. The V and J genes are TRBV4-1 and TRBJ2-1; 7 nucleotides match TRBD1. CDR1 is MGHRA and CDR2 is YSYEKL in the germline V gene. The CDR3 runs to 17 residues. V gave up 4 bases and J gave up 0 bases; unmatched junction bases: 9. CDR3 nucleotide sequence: TGCGCCAGCAGCCCTCAGACAGGGACCAGCTCCTACAATGAGCAGTTCTTC. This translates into CASSPQTGTSSYNEQFF.

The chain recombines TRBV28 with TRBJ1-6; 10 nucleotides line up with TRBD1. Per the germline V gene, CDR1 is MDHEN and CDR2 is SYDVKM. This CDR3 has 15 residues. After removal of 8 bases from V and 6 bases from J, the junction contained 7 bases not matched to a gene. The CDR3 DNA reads TGTGCCAGCGGGGTAGACAGGGGGCCTAATTCACCCCTCCACTTT. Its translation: CASGVDRGPNSPLHF.

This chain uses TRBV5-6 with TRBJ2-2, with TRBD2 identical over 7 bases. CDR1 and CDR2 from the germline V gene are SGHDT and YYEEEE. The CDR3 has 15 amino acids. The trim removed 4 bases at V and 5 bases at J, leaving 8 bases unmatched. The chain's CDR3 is CASSPGGAGTGELFF. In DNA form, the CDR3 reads TGTGCCAGCAGCCCGGGGGGAGCCGGAACCGGGGAGCTGTTTTTT.